This T cell receptor beta chain was profiled in a study of blood T cells in healthy people across ages. Notes on the study in general: A strong correlation was seen between TCR beta diversity and naive T cell percentage.

The CDR3 is 14 residues long. Germline values: CDR1 MDHEN, CDR2 SYDVKM. V dropped 5 bases and J dropped 4 bases, with 13 bases sitting between them. Concerning this clonotype: The antigen is not known.

Primers used in a second PCR of about 6 to 12 cycles were a sample-barcoded 5' primer and a J-beta primer mix. One entry per CDR3 protein, called by TCRdb with MiXCR from the 5' RACE reads. The repertoire holds roughly 700,000 distinct CDR3 sequences, with around 25% as singletons. This same sample was also part of a study on T cells of mothers and their children.

Material for sequencing was blood. The origin of this receptor is a boy under 18 in good health. V gene TRBV28 combines with J gene TRBJ2-3; possibly TRBD2 for D (6 bases). Written as DNA, the CDR3 is TGTGCCAGCAGTCGTAGCGGCGGGCCAGATACGCAGTATTTT. Its protein is CASSRSGGPDTQYF.